Shown below are 9 T cell receptor beta chains from a single sample sequenced in a study of blood T cell repertoires in COVID-19 (dated by TCRdb to about 2020). The receptor library was made with the immunoSEQ multiplex PCR assay. What TCRdb holds here is the immuneACCESS table cut down to in-frame rearrangements. Part of the clones is not present; checked against another copy, under half of the missing clones reflect an unresolved V gene, and the others are unexplained. The sample contains about 190,000 clones, more than 75% of them found a single time. Jointly, the top ten make up about a sixth of the sample. Material: PBMCs or T cells enriched from blood (not recorded which). These receptors originate from a woman in her 50s with acute COVID-19.

Only one count was recorded for this clone. The genes are TRBV15 and TRBJ1-1; 7 positions match TRBD1. CDR1 and CDR2 (germline): LNHNV, YYDKDF (reference sequence). This CDR3 spans 15 amino acids. The trim removed 1 base at V and 7 bases at J, leaving 9 bases unmatched. The CDR3 here is CATSRVRGRVYEAFF. The CDR3 DNA reads TGTGCCACCAGCAGAGTGAGGGGGCGAGTGTATGAAGCTTTCTTT.

This clone was counted a single time. The chain uses TRBV28 and TRBJ2-2, with 7 bases fitting TRBD1. The CDR3 loop spans 16 amino acids. Germline V gives CDR1 MDHEN, CDR2 SYDVKM. After removal of 2 bases from V and 3 bases from J, the junction contained 6 bases not matched to a gene. CDR3 in amino acids: CASSLGDRVYTGELFF. In nucleotides, the CDR3 is TGTGCCAGCAGTTTAGGGGACAGAGTTTACACCGGGGAGCTGTTTTTT.

CDR3 nucleotide sequence: TGTGCCAGCAGCTCCGGAGGGAACTATGGCTACACCTTC. It encodes CASSSGGNYGYTF. The rearrangement links TRBV7-2 to TRBJ1-2; D gene unclear. Deletions cut 4 bases from V and 2 bases from J, with 8 bases between. Looked up from germline, CDR1 is SGHTA and CDR2 is FQGNSA. The CDR3 contains 13 residues.

This clone has only a few counts. The chain carries TRBV29-1 and TRBJ1-2; the match to TRBD1 covers 9 bases. CDR1 is SQVTM, CDR2 ANQGSEA, per germline. The V and J ends lost 6 bases and 3 bases, in that order; junction bases with no gene match: 5. This CDR3 has 13 amino acids. The CDR3 region is CSVGTGQDYGYTF. CDR3 DNA sequence: TGCAGCGTCGGGACAGGGCAAGACTATGGCTACACCTTC.

This clone was found a few times. The chain uses TRBV7-2 and TRBJ2-5; D may be TRBD1 (7 bases). The germline V gene has CDR1 SGHTA and CDR2 FQGNSA. CDR3 length: 15 residues. Trimming pared 3 bases from V and 6 bases from J, leaving 17 bases between. The CDR3 DNA is TGTGCCAGCAGCTTCCTCCCGACAGGGAGGCAGACCCAGTACTTC. Translating it yields CASSFLPTGRQTQYF.

The chain has TRBV5-5 and TRBJ2-2, with 15 bases lining up with TRBD2. CDR1 and CDR2 (germline): SGHKS, YYEKEE (reference sequence). The CDR3 has 17 amino acids. J lost 1 base, V lost 4 bases, and 2 bases had no gene match. Here the CDR3 reads CASSMGLAGGNTGELFF. CDR3 DNA sequence: TGTGCCAGCAGCATGGGACTAGCGGGGGGGAACACCGGGGAGCTGTTTTTT. Full variable domain (outside the CDR3, taken from reference TRBV5-5 and TRBJ2-2): DAGVTQSPTHLIKTRGQQVTLRCSPISGHKSVSWYQQVLGQGPQFIFQYYEKEERGRGNFPDRFSARQFPNYSSELNVNALLLGDSALYLCASSMGLAGGNTGELFFGEGSRLTVL.

The chain combines TRBV3-1 (or the pseudogene TRBV3-2) with TRBJ1-6; D is unresolved. The germline V and J ends were trimmed by 1 base and 4 bases, with 11 bases remaining between them. The CDR3 covers 16 residues. Germline CDR1 and CDR2: LGHDT and YNNKEL (reference sequence). In nucleotides, the CDR3 is TGTGCCAGCAGCCAAGCGATAGTCGGGTATAATTCACCCCTCCACTTT. It specifies CASSQAIVGYNSPLHF.

The gene calls are TRBV27 and TRBJ1-1, with TRBD1 as a possible D gene (5 bases). Germline-derived CDR1 and CDR2 are MNHEY and SMNVEV (reference sequence). The CDR3 is 13 amino acids. V was pared by 8 bases and J by 0 bases, with 10 bases between. CDR3 sequence reads: CASRGQMNTEAFF. Written as DNA, the CDR3 is TGTGCCAGCCGTGGACAAATGAACACTGAAGCTTTCTTT.

The gene calls are TRBV12-3 or TRBV12-4 and TRBJ2-3; weak D call: TRBD2 (5 bases). The CDR3 contains 11 residues. V was trimmed by 9 bases and J by 6 bases, leaving 10 bases between them. Here the CDR3 DNA reads TGTGCCAGTAGACCGGGGGATACGCAGTATTTT. It yields the protein CASRPGDTQYF.